These 4 T cell receptor beta chains share one sample of origin, sequenced in a study of T cell repertoires in cytomegalovirus infection. Each CDR3 protein gets one entry after TCRdb re-called the reads with MiXCR. The sample lists more than 500,000 distinct CDR3 sequences, approximately 15% seen once, with 20% to 30% in the top ten. Sequenced material: CD8+ T cells from PBMCs. The receptors come from a human donor in good health (CMV status not recorded). Some clones in this sample may be carry-over from other donors' samples.

The chain joins TRBV2 to TRBJ1-5; tentatively, D is TRBD1 (5 bases). CDR1 and CDR2 from the germline V gene are SNHLY and FYNNEI. Deletions cut 6 bases from V and 7 bases from J, with 16 bases between. This CDR3 is built from 14 residues. The CDR3 nucleotides read TGTGCCAGCAGCGCGGTGGGGCGGAGGCAGCCCCAGCATTTT. This sequence encodes CASSAVGRRQPQHF.

The sample holds many counts of this clonotype. This chain connects TRBV4-1 to TRBJ1-2; D is possibly TRBD1 (5 bases). Germline CDR1 and CDR2: MGHRA and YSYEKL. Trimming took 1 base from V and 0 from J, leaving 9 bases between them. The CDR3 contains 15 residues. The DNA of the CDR3 is TGCGCCAGCAGCCAAGCCACAGGCTCTAACTATGGCTACACCTTC. Protein sequence: CASSQATGSNYGYTF.

There are a few counts of this clonotype. This rearrangement joins TRBV3-1 to TRBJ2-7, with D possibly being TRBD1 or TRBD2 (5 bases each). Per germline, CDR1 LGHDT and CDR2 YNNKEL (reference sequence). The CDR3 spans 18 residues. Trimming left V 1 base short and J 5 bases short, with 24 bases between. CDR3 amino acids: CASSQAAEGSYLPNEQYF. The CDR3 nucleotides are TGTGCCAGCAGCCAAGCCGCCGAGGGGTCCTACTTGCCTAACGAGCAGTACTTC.

This clonotype was recorded many times. V and J are TRBV7-9 and TRBJ1-2; 9 nucleotides line up with TRBD1. The junction had 10 bases not matched to a gene; V was cut back by 8 bases and J by 6 bases. The V gene's germline CDR1 is SEHNR and CDR2 FQNEAQ (reference sequence). This CDR3 is built from 14 residues. The CDR3 loop is CASALTTGGNGYTF. CDR3 DNA: TGTGCCAGCGCCCTGACGACAGGGGGTAATGGCTACACCTTC. Looking up the rest from reference TRBV7-9 and TRBJ1-2 gives the full variable domain: DTGVSQNPRHKITKRGQNVTFRCDPISEHNRLYWYRQTLGQGPEFLTYFQNEAQLEKSRLLSDRFSAERPKGSFSTLEIQRTEQGDSAMYLCASALTTGGNGYTFGSGTRLTVV.